This T cell receptor (beta chain) stems from a study of regulatory T cells in long-lasting Graves disease. Described time point: persistent/refractory GD, antithyroid drugs over 5 years with positive TRAb. Extracted PBMC RNA gave rise to the TCR library. The EDTA tubes were filled with around 8.5 milliliters of drawn peripheral blood. Arm-PCR of CDR3 regions and iRepertoire HTBI primers were the basis on which TCR beta libraries were built. MiXCR, applied by TCRdb to the multiplex PCR reads, yields one record per CDR3 protein. The table has 310,000 or so distinct CDR3 sequences, around 20% seen once; the top ten hold more than 55%. The V gene's germline CDR1 is MDHEN and CDR2 SYDVKM. V shed 5 bases and J shed 6 bases, with 17 bases lying between them. The CDR3 has 15 amino acids. This clonotype was counted ten times or more.

The chain joins TRBV28 to TRBJ2-1; a weak D match, TRBD1 (6 bases). The source is a female donor with Graves disease. The sample here was peripheral blood mononuclear cells (PBMCs), taken when the disease was refractory, from a patient treated with antithyroid drugs. In DNA form, the CDR3 reads TGTGCCAGCAGTCAGGGGATCACTAGTTCCAATGAGCAGTTCTTC. This translates into CASSQGITSSNEQFF.